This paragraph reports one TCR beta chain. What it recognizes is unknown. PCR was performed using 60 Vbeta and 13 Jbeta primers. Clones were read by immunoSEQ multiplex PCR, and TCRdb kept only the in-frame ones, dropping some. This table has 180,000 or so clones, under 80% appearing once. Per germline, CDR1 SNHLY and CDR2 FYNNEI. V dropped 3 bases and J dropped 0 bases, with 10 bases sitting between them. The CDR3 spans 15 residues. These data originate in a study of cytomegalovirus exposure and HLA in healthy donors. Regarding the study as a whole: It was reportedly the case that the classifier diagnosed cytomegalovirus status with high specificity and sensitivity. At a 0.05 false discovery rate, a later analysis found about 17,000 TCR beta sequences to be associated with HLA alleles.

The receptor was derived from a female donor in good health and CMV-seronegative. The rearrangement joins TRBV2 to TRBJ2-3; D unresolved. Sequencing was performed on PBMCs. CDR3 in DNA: TGTGCCAGCAGTGAGTGGTCCACTAGCACAGATACGCAGTATTTT. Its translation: CASSEWSTSTDTQYF. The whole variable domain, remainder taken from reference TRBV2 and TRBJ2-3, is EPEVTQTPSHQVTQMGQEVILRCVPISNHLYFYWYRQILGQKVEFLVSFYNNEISEKSEIFDDQFSVERPDGSNFTLKIRSTKLEDSAMYFCASSEWSTSTDTQYFGPGTRLTVL.